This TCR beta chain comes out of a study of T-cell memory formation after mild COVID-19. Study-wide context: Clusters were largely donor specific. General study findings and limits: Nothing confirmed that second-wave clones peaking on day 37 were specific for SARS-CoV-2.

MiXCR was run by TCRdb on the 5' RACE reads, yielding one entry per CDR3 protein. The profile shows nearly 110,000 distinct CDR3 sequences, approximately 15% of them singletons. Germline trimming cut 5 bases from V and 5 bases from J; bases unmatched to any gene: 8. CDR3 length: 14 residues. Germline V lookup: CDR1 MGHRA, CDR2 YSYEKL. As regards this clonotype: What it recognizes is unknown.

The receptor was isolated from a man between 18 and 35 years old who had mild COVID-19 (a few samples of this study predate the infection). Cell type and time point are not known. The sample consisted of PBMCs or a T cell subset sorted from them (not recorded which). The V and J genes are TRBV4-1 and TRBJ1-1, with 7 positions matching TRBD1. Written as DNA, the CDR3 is TGCGCCAGCAGCTCCTATACAGGGGTGACTGAAGCTTTCTTT. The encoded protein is CASSSYTGVTEAFF.